This record covers a single TCR beta chain. Germline trimming cut 2 bases from V and 0 bases from J; bases unmatched to any gene: 8. There are 17 residues in the CDR3. Germline V gene sequence: CDR1 SGHTA, CDR2 FQGTGA. Amplification of TCR beta CDR3 regions used RNA as the template. During a first-round RT-PCR of the TCR CDR3, the HTBI primer set was used. TCRdb ran MiXCR on the multiplex PCR reads and lists one entry per CDR3 protein. The sample includes around 55,000 distinct CDR3 sequences, 48% of them seen just once. The data are from a study of T cells in Graves' hyperthyroidism and ophthalmopathy.

The gene calls are TRBV7-3 and TRBJ1-2; 8 nucleotides agree with TRBD1. Sequencing was done on a sample of blood. The clonotype comes from a woman between 45 and 65 years old with Graves' ophthalmopathy. The CDR3 here is CASSLYPRDRPNYGYTF. CDR3 nucleotides: TGTGCCAGCAGCTTATATCCTAGGGACAGGCCTAACTATGGCTACACCTTC.